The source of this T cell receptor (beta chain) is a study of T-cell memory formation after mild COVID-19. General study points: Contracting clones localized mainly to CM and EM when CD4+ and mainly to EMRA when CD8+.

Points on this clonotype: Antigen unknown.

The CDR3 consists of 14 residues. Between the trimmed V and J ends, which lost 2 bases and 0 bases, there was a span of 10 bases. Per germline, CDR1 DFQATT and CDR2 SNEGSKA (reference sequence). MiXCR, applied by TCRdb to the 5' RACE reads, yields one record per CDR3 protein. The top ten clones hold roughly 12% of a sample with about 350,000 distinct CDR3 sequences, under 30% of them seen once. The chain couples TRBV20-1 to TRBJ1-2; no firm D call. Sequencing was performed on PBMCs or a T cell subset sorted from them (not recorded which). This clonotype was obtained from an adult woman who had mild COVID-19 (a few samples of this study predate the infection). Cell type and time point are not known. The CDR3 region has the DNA TGCAGTGCTAGAAAGGGCAGCTCTAACTATGGCTACACCTTC. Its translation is CSARKGSSNYGYTF.